This is a list of T cell receptor beta chains from one sample in a study of T cell responses to AZD1222 COVID-19 vaccine. TCRdb's table, derived via immunoSEQ multiplex PCR, lists solely in-frame clones and lacks some. The sample holds more than 120,000 clones, about 90% seen once. Here the sequenced sample was peripheral blood, taken 28 days after the second AZD1222 dose. These receptors were obtained from an adult who received the AZD1222 COVID-19 vaccine. The CDR3 runs from the conserved cysteine through the conserved F or W. Each record gives: V gene, D gene, clone size, J gene, CDR3 DNA, CDR3 protein. The D gene is left open where the match is weak. A row's size may be missing; if present it is once, few, many or a size class.

V gene: TRBV24-1
D gene: NA
clone size: once
J gene: TRBJ2-5
CDR3 DNA: TGTGCCACCAGTGATTGGGGGCAGGGGAAGGGCGAGACCCAGTACTTC
CDR3 protein: CATSDWGQGKGETQYF

V gene: TRBV4-2
D gene: NA
clone size: NA
J gene: TRBJ1-5
CDR3 DNA: TGTGCCAGCAGCCGCGAGGGGACCGGGACTCAGGTTCAGCCCCAGCATTTT
CDR3 protein: CASSREGTGTQVQPQHF

V gene: TRBV5-1
D gene: NA
clone size: NA
J gene: TRBJ2-5
CDR3 DNA: TGCGCCAGCAGCTCGGCACCCGACAAGTCAGAGACCCAGTACTTC
CDR3 protein: CASSSAPDKSETQYF

V gene: TRBV30
D gene: NA
clone size: NA
J gene: TRBJ1-2
CDR3 DNA: TGTGCCTGGAGTATAACCTTCGGCGGAAACTATGGCTACACCTTC
CDR3 protein: CAWSITFGGNYGYTF

V gene: TRBV5-1
D gene: TRBD1
clone size: NA
J gene: TRBJ1-2
CDR3 DNA: TGCGCCAGCACCCCAGACAGGGACTATGGCTACACCTTC
CDR3 protein: CASTPDRDYGYTF

V gene: TRBV3-1/TRBV3-2
D gene: NA
clone size: NA
J gene: TRBJ2-1
CDR3 DNA: TGTGCCAGCAGCCCGAGGCAGGGTCCCCCGAGGGATGAGCAGTTCTTC
CDR3 protein: CASSPRQGPPRDEQFF

V gene: TRBV5-1
D gene: NA
clone size: NA
J gene: TRBJ2-1
CDR3 DNA: TGCGCCAGCAGCTTGTTAAGGGAAGGGAGGACCTACAATGAGCAGTTCTTC
CDR3 protein: CASSLLREGRTYNEQFF

V gene: TRBV20-1
D gene: NA
clone size: NA
J gene: TRBJ1-2
CDR3 DNA: TGCAGTGGCCGGGAGGATGGCTACACCTTC
CDR3 protein: CSGREDGYTF

V gene: TRBV9
D gene: TRBD1
clone size: NA
J gene: TRBJ1-3
CDR3 DNA: TGTGCCAGCAGCGAGCAGACAGGGGCTGGAAACACCATATATTTT
CDR3 protein: CASSEQTGAGNTIYF

V gene: TRBV5-1
D gene: TRBD1
clone size: NA
J gene: TRBJ2-3
CDR3 DNA: TGCGCCAGCAGTCGAGGACAGGTAGACACAGATACGCAGTATTTT
CDR3 protein: CASSRGQVDTDTQYF

V gene: TRBV18
D gene: TRBD2
clone size: NA
J gene: TRBJ2-5
CDR3 DNA: TGTGCCAGCTCACGGACTAGCGGGGTGCAAGAGACCCAGTACTTC
CDR3 protein: CASSRTSGVQETQYF

V gene: TRBV18
D gene: NA
clone size: NA
J gene: TRBJ1-4
CDR3 DNA: TGTGCCAGCTCACCTTTTGGTGAAAAACTGTTTTTT
CDR3 protein: CASSPFGEKLFF

V gene: TRBV7-2
D gene: TRBD1
clone size: NA
J gene: TRBJ1-1
CDR3 DNA: TGTGCCAGCAGTCTCTCAGGGGGGGGTGGCACTGAAGCTTTCTTT
CDR3 protein: CASSLSGGGGTEAFF

V gene: TRBV2
D gene: TRBD1
clone size: NA
J gene: TRBJ2-5
CDR3 DNA: TGTGCCAGCAGTCAACAGGGGGTTTCTGCAGAGACCCAGTACTTC
CDR3 protein: CASSQQGVSAETQYF

V gene: TRBV2
D gene: NA
clone size: once
J gene: TRBJ1-2
CDR3 DNA: TGTGCCAGCAGCGGGAGACAGGCGCGCTATGGCTACACCTTC
CDR3 protein: CASSGRQARYGYTF

V gene: TRBV28
D gene: NA
clone size: NA
J gene: TRBJ2-3
CDR3 DNA: TGTGCCAGCAGTTTTTTAGATACGCAGTATTTT
CDR3 protein: CASSFLDTQYF

V gene: TRBV28
D gene: NA
clone size: NA
J gene: TRBJ1-2
CDR3 DNA: TGTGCCAGCAGTCCTCGGGACCGTGCGCGAGCTGGCTACACCTTC
CDR3 protein: CASSPRDRARAGYTF

V gene: TRBV6-5
D gene: NA
clone size: NA
J gene: TRBJ2-2
CDR3 DNA: TGTGCCAGCAGGCAGGTGGGGGGTACCGGGGAGCTGTTTTTT
CDR3 protein: CASRQVGGTGELFF

V gene: TRBV3-1/TRBV3-2
D gene: NA
clone size: NA
J gene: TRBJ2-7
CDR3 DNA: TGTGCCAGCAGCCTACAACCAGGGCCAAGCGAGCAGTACTTC
CDR3 protein: CASSLQPGPSEQYF

V gene: TRBV12-3/TRBV12-4
D gene: TRBD1
clone size: NA
J gene: TRBJ1-2
CDR3 DNA: TGTGCCAGCAGGGGACAGGAAATTTATGGCTACACCTTC
CDR3 protein: CASRGQEIYGYTF

V gene: TRBV6-1
D gene: NA
clone size: NA
J gene: TRBJ1-1
CDR3 DNA: TGTGCCAGCAGTGACCTCGGAACGCCAGCTTTCTTT
CDR3 protein: CASSDLGTPAFF

V gene: TRBV9
D gene: TRBD1
clone size: NA
J gene: TRBJ1-3
CDR3 DNA: TGTGCCAGCAGCCTACGGACAGGGGGGTTGGCTGGAAACACCATATATTTT
CDR3 protein: CASSLRTGGLAGNTIYF

V gene: TRBV5-1
D gene: TRBD1
clone size: NA
J gene: TRBJ2-1
CDR3 DNA: TGCGCCAGCAGCTTGGGGGTGAGGACAGGGAGCTCCTACAATGAGCAGTTCTTC
CDR3 protein: CASSLGVRTGSSYNEQFF

V gene: TRBV30
D gene: NA
clone size: NA
J gene: TRBJ2-7
CDR3 DNA: TGTGCCTGGTCTAACCGAGGCGAGCAGTACTTC
CDR3 protein: CAWSNRGEQYF

V gene: TRBV4-3
D gene: TRBD2
clone size: once
J gene: TRBJ2-1
CDR3 DNA: TGCGCCAGCAGCCAATCCACCGGCAGCGGGAGGAGGAATGAGCAGTTCTTC
CDR3 protein: CASSQSTGSGRRNEQFF

V gene: TRBV7-8
D gene: TRBD1
clone size: NA
J gene: TRBJ2-7
CDR3 DNA: TGTGCCAGCAGCTTCACAGGGGCCTACGAGCAGTGCTTC
CDR3 protein: CASSFTGAYEQCF

V gene: TRBV7-3
D gene: TRBD1
clone size: NA
J gene: TRBJ2-1
CDR3 DNA: TGTGCCAGCAGCGTACCGGGACAGTACAATGAGCAGTTCTTC
CDR3 protein: CASSVPGQYNEQFF

V gene: TRBV7-2
D gene: NA
clone size: once
J gene: TRBJ2-5
CDR3 DNA: TGTGCCAGCAGCCCAAAGGGGCCCCAAGAGACCCAGTACTTC
CDR3 protein: CASSPKGPQETQYF

V gene: TRBV4-1
D gene: NA
clone size: NA
J gene: TRBJ1-5
CDR3 DNA: TGCGCCAGCAGCCAAGATTACGGACAGACACGGGTTGGGCCCCAGCATTTT
CDR3 protein: CASSQDYGQTRVGPQHF

V gene: TRBV11-1
D gene: TRBD2
clone size: NA
J gene: TRBJ2-4
CDR3 DNA: TGTGCCAGCAGCCCTCTAGCGGGGGGGTCAGGCATTCAGTACTTC
CDR3 protein: CASSPLAGGSGIQYF

V gene: TRBV28
D gene: TRBD1
clone size: once
J gene: TRBJ1-5
CDR3 DNA: TGTGCCAGCAGTTGGGGACAGGCGAGCAATCAGCCCCAGCATTTT
CDR3 protein: CASSWGQASNQPQHF

V gene: TRBV4-3
D gene: NA
clone size: NA
J gene: TRBJ2-1
CDR3 DNA: TGCGCCAGCAGCCAAGTGGGAACCGGTGGGAATGAGCAGTTCTTC
CDR3 protein: CASSQVGTGGNEQFF

V gene: TRBV27
D gene: NA
clone size: NA
J gene: TRBJ2-2
CDR3 DNA: TGTGCCAGCAGTTTTCGGGAGAACACCGGGGAGCTGTTTTTT
CDR3 protein: CASSFRENTGELFF

V gene: TRBV28
D gene: TRBD1
clone size: NA
J gene: TRBJ1-5
CDR3 DNA: TGTGCCAGCAGGACAGGGGTGAGCAATCAGCCCCAGCATTTT
CDR3 protein: CASRTGVSNQPQHF

V gene: TRBV12-1
D gene: NA
clone size: NA
J gene: TRBJ1-5
CDR3 DNA: TGTGCCAGCAGCCGAAACATTAGGGGGAAGAGAGAACAGCCCCAGCATTTT
CDR3 protein: CASSRNIRGKREQPQHF

V gene: TRBV6-2/TRBV6-3
D gene: TRBD2
clone size: NA
J gene: TRBJ2-1
CDR3 DNA: TGTGCCAGCAGTAAACTAGCGGGGCCCTACAATGAGCAGTTCTTC
CDR3 protein: CASSKLAGPYNEQFF

V gene: TRBV11-2
D gene: TRBD1
clone size: NA
J gene: TRBJ1-2
CDR3 DNA: TGTGCCAGCCGGGACAGCCAACCCGGGAACTATGGCTACACCTTC
CDR3 protein: CASRDSQPGNYGYTF

V gene: TRBV3-1/TRBV3-2
D gene: NA
clone size: NA
J gene: TRBJ1-2
CDR3 DNA: TGTGCCAGCAGCCCCTTGTTGTACAGTAACTATGGCTACACCTTC
CDR3 protein: CASSPLLYSNYGYTF

V gene: TRBV10-1
D gene: NA
clone size: NA
J gene: TRBJ1-3
CDR3 DNA: TGCGCCAGCAGTGATAAGGGAAGTACTGGAAACACCATATATTTT
CDR3 protein: CASSDKGSTGNTIYF

V gene: TRBV2
D gene: TRBD2
clone size: NA
J gene: TRBJ2-7
CDR3 DNA: TGTGCCAGCAAATTGGGGACTAGCTCCGGAGAGCAGTACTTC
CDR3 protein: CASKLGTSSGEQYF

V gene: TRBV7-9
D gene: NA
clone size: NA
J gene: TRBJ2-1
CDR3 DNA: TGTGCCAGCAGCTTCCAGCACATTGAGCAGTTCTTC
CDR3 protein: CASSFQHIEQFF

V gene: TRBV6-1
D gene: NA
clone size: NA
J gene: TRBJ1-5
CDR3 DNA: TGTGCCAGCAGTGAGGGTCGGAGCCAGCCCCAGCATTTT
CDR3 protein: CASSEGRSQPQHF

V gene: TRBV7-9
D gene: NA
clone size: few
J gene: TRBJ2-7
CDR3 DNA: TGTGCCAGCAGCTTAGGAGGCGGCTACGAGCAGTACTTC
CDR3 protein: CASSLGGGYEQYF

V gene: TRBV7-9
D gene: NA
clone size: NA
J gene: TRBJ2-1
CDR3 DNA: TGTGCCAGCAGCCCGCGACAGCCTAACAATGAGCAGTTCTTC
CDR3 protein: CASSPRQPNNEQFF

V gene: TRBV3-1/TRBV3-2
D gene: NA
clone size: NA
J gene: TRBJ1-3
CDR3 DNA: TGTGCCAGCAGCCAAGGCTCTGGAAACACCATATATTTT
CDR3 protein: CASSQGSGNTIYF

V gene: TRBV19
D gene: NA
clone size: NA
J gene: TRBJ2-6
CDR3 DNA: TGTGCCAGTAGTATAGGGGTGACTATTTCTGGGGCCAACGTCCTGACTTTC
CDR3 protein: CASSIGVTISGANVLTF

V gene: TRBV11-3
D gene: NA
clone size: NA
J gene: TRBJ2-2
CDR3 DNA: TGTGCCAGCAGCTTAGCAGGGGGGACCGGGGAGCTGTTTTTT
CDR3 protein: CASSLAGGTGELFF

V gene: TRBV27
D gene: NA
clone size: NA
J gene: TRBJ1-2
CDR3 DNA: TGTGCCAGCACCACACAGGGTGACTATGGCTACACCTTC
CDR3 protein: CASTTQGDYGYTF

V gene: TRBV12-3/TRBV12-4
D gene: TRBD2
clone size: NA
J gene: TRBJ2-5
CDR3 DNA: TGTGCCAGCAGTTTAACTAGCGAAGAGACCCAGTACTTC
CDR3 protein: CASSLTSEETQYF

V gene: TRBV10-3
D gene: NA
clone size: once
J gene: TRBJ2-4
CDR3 DNA: TGTGCCATTTCGACTGGCGGTGGGGAAAACATTCAGTACTTC
CDR3 protein: CAISTGGGENIQYF